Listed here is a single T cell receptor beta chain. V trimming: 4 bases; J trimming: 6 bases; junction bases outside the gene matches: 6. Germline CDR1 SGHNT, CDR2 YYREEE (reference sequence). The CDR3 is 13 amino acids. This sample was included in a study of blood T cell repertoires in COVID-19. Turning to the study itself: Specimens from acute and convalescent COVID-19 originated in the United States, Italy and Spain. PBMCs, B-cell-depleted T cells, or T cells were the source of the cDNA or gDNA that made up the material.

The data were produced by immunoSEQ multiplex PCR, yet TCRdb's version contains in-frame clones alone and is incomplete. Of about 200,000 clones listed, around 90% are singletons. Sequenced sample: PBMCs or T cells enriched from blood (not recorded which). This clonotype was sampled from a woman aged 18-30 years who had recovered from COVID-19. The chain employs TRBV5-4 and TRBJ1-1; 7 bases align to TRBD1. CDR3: CASSPRQGPEAFF. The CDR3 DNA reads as TGTGCCAGCAGCCCTCGACAGGGCCCTGAAGCTTTCTTT.